These 25 T cell receptor beta chains originate from one sample sequenced in a study of chemoradiotherapy in HPV16-positive cancers. Assay used: immunoSEQ multiplex PCR; TCRdb lists only in-frame clones, some missing. The sample lists about 34,000 clones, about 90% occurring once. Sequences were derived from blood, sampled from a patient who underwent chemoradiotherapy. These receptors all come from a human donor with HPV-associated anogenital cancer.

The rearrangement joins TRBV5-6 to TRBJ1-2; 9 bases align to TRBD1. Germline CDR1 reads SGHDT; CDR2 reads YYEEEE. CDR3 size: 14 residues. V shed 4 bases, J shed 5 bases, and the junction held 6 bases outside the gene matches. Written as DNA, the CDR3 is TGTGCCAGCAGCCCGGGACAGGGTGAATATGGCTACACCTTC. This gives the protein CASSPGQGEYGYTF.

A single count supports this clone. The rearrangement uses TRBV6-5 and TRBJ2-7; D not resolved. The V end was cut by 4 bases, the J end by 1 base, with 14 bases between. Looked up from germline, CDR1 is MNHEY and CDR2 is SVGAGI. This CDR3 comprises 15 residues. Here the CDR3 DNA reads TGTGCCAGCAGTTCCTCGCCAGACTCTTCCTACGAGCAGTACTTC. As protein: CASSSSPDSSYEQYF.

The V gene is TRBV18, the J gene TRBJ2-5; 9 bases align to TRBD1. J lost 6 bases, V lost 6 bases, and 11 bases had no gene match. Germline values: CDR1 KGHSH, CDR2 LQKENI. This CDR3 is built from 15 residues. The CDR3 nucleotides are TGTGCCAGCTCCCAAGGGACAGGGAGGTTAAAGACCCAGTACTTC. Translating gives CASSQGTGRLKTQYF.

The rearrangement joins TRBV7-3 to TRBJ1-1; D not certain. V lost 3 bases, J lost 4 bases, and 18 bases lay in between. This CDR3 spans 16 amino acids. Germline V lookup: CDR1 SGHTA, CDR2 FQGTGA. For the CDR3, the DNA is TGTGCCAGCAGCTTGACACCCCGAGGGTTGGCCACTGAAGCTTTCTTT. Protein product: CASSLTPRGLATEAFF.

The CDR3 sequence: CATSPGGNTDTQYF. CDR3 DNA sequence: TGTGCCACCAGCCCAGGGGGGAACACAGATACGCAGTATTTT. The rearrangement uses TRBV15 and TRBJ2-3, with D perhaps TRBD1 (7 bases). The CDR3 runs to 14 residues. Germline V gene lookup returns CDR1 LNHNV and CDR2 YYDKDF (reference sequence). Trimming left V 5 bases short and J 2 bases short, with 11 bases between.

The chain has TRBV7-2 and TRBJ2-5; D is possibly TRBD1 (6 bases). The CDR3 runs to 13 residues. V was pared by 4 bases and J by 3 bases, with 9 bases between. CDR1 and CDR2 from the germline V gene are SGHTA and FQGNSA. DNA of the CDR3: TGTGCCAGCAGCTCACACAGGGAAGAGACCCAGTACTTC. Encoded protein: CASSSHREETQYF. The whole variable domain, remainder taken from reference TRBV7-2 and TRBJ2-5, is GAGVSQSPSNKVTEKGKDVELRCDPISGHTALYWYRQSLGQGLEFLIYFQGNSAPDKSGLPSDRFSAERTGGSVSTLTIQRTQQEDSAVYLCASSSHREETQYFGPGTRLLVL.

The chain has TRBV7-3 and TRBJ2-3, with 8 bases lining up with TRBD2. This CDR3 contains 16 residues. Looked up from germline, CDR1 is SGHTA and CDR2 is FQGTGA. The V gene end was trimmed by 5 bases and the J gene end by 0 bases; junction bases not matched to a gene: 7. CDR3 DNA: TGTGCCAGCAGCCCCAGGCCGGGGGGGAGCACAGATACGCAGTATTTT. Translated, it gives CASSPRPGGSTDTQYF.

The rearrangement links TRBV4-3 to TRBJ2-3; D call uncertain. CDR3 size: 14 residues. Trimming took off 4 bases at V and 2 bases at J, with 10 bases between the two ends. Germline loops: CDR1 LGHNA, CDR2 YSLEER. The CDR3 region has the DNA TGCGCCAGCAGCCTGCGACTTTCCACAGATACGCAGTATTTT. It encodes CASSLRLSTDTQYF.

The rearrangement uses TRBV6-5 and TRBJ2-7; D perhaps matches TRBD1 (5 bases). CDR1 and CDR2 from the germline V gene are MNHEY and SVGAGI. Trimming shortened V by 5 bases and J by 3 bases, and 17 bases separated the two germline ends. The CDR3 sequence is 15 residues long. The CDR3 protein is CASSPFSGFIYEQYF. CDR3 DNA sequence: TGTGCCAGCAGTCCATTTTCAGGGTTCATCTACGAGCAGTACTTC.

The V and J genes are TRBV11-3 and TRBJ2-5; D is undetermined. The germline V gene has CDR1 SGHNT and CDR2 YENEEA. Trimming removed 3 bases from V and 0 bases from J, with 8 bases in between. CDR3 size: 14 residues. The CDR3 DNA reads as TGTGCCAGCAGCTTCCAGCACAACCAAGAGACCCAGTACTTC. It encodes CASSFQHNQETQYF.

The chain couples TRBV7-2 to TRBJ1-1; the match to TRBD1 covers 8 bases. The CDR3 loop spans 17 amino acids. The germline V gene encodes CDR1 SGHTA and CDR2 FQGNSA. The V and J ends lost 1 base and 4 bases, in that order; junction bases with no gene match: 11. CDR3 nucleotide sequence: TGTGCCAGCAGCTTAGGGCCAGGGGGCTTAGAGGGCACTGAAGCTTTCTTT. This sequence encodes CASSLGPGGLEGTEAFF.

The chain links TRBV5-4 to TRBJ2-3; perhaps TRBD2 as D (6 bases). The CDR3 runs to 15 residues. The germline V gene has CDR1 SGHNT and CDR2 YYREEE (reference sequence). V was shortened by 4 bases and J by 4 bases, with 16 bases between the two germline ends. For the CDR3, the DNA is TGTGCCAGCAGCCCAACTAGCTGGAATGCAGATACGCAGTATTTT. Translating it yields CASSPTSWNADTQYF.

CDR3 DNA sequence: TGTGCCAGCAGCATAGGAAGGGTAGGAGACACCGGGGAGCTGTTTTTT. This codes for CASSIGRVGDTGELFF. The chain is built from TRBV7-9 and TRBJ2-2; no reliable D call. CDR3 length: 16 residues. CDR1 is SEHNR and CDR2 is FQNEAQ in the germline V gene (reference sequence). Deletions cut 5 bases from V and 3 bases from J, with 16 bases between.

The rearrangement links TRBV9 to TRBJ2-7; no clear D gene. This CDR3 is built from 14 residues. CDR1 is SGDLS and CDR2 is YYNGEE in the germline V gene. Trimming stripped 3 bases from V and 0 bases from J, with 10 bases between. The CDR3 here is CASSARRSSYEQYF. CDR3 bases: TGTGCCAGCAGCGCTCGGCGGAGCTCCTACGAGCAGTACTTC.

The chain is built from TRBV12-5 and TRBJ1-2; TRBD1 aligns across 9 bases. The CDR3 is 15 residues long. Germline V gene sequence: CDR1 LGHNT, CDR2 FRNRAP. The V gene end was trimmed by 3 bases and the J gene end by 4 bases; junction bases not matched to a gene: 6. This CDR3 is CASGFDRGTGYGYTF. CDR3 sequence (DNA): TGTGCTAGTGGTTTCGACAGGGGGACAGGCTATGGCTACACCTTC. Combining the CDR3 with reference TRBV12-5 and TRBJ1-2 gives the whole variable domain DARVTQTPRHKVTEMGQEVTMRCQPILGHNTVFWYRQTMMQGLELLAYFRNRAPLDDSGMPKDRFSAEMPDATLATLKIQPSEPRDSAVYFCASGFDRGTGYGYTFGSGTRLTVV.

The chain couples TRBV28 to TRBJ2-4, with D unclear. This CDR3 is built from 15 residues. Germline CDR1 is MDHEN and CDR2 is SYDVKM. Trimming removed 3 bases from V and 0 bases from J, with 9 bases in between. The CDR3 DNA reads as TGTGCCAGCAGTTTGGTGACATCAGCCAAAAACATTCAGTACTTC. Its protein is CASSLVTSAKNIQYF.

The rearrangement joins TRBV6-1 to TRBJ1-3; D call uncertain. Germline V lookup: CDR1 MNHNS, CDR2 SASEGT. The V end lost 0 bases, the J end lost 1 base, and 16 bases lay between the germline ends. There are 18 residues in the CDR3. This CDR3 reads CASSEAAGVGRSGNTIYF. The CDR3 coding sequence is TGTGCCAGCAGTGAAGCAGCTGGGGTGGGAAGATCTGGAAACACCATATATTTT.

This clone was seen a few times. This sequence joins TRBV19 and TRBJ2-7; D is uncertain. V lost 4 bases and J 3 bases, leaving 4 bases between the germline ends. The CDR3 contains 11 residues. The germline V gene encodes CDR1 LNHDA and CDR2 SQIVND (reference sequence). CDR3: CASSNHYEQYF. The DNA of the CDR3 is TGTGCCAGTAGTAATCACTACGAGCAGTACTTC.

This chain connects TRBV7-9 to TRBJ1-2; 8 bases are a match to TRBD1. V lost 2 bases, J lost 8 bases, and 4 bases stayed unmatched. CDR1 is SEHNR, CDR2 FQNEAQ, per germline (reference sequence). This CDR3 comprises 13 residues. CDR3 in DNA: TGTGCCAGCAGCTTATCCAGGGGGCCGGGCTACACCTTC. Residues: CASSLSRGPGYTF.

The chain has TRBV29-1 and TRBJ1-1; D is unresolved. The CDR3 runs to 10 residues. The germline V and J ends were trimmed by 7 bases and 4 bases, with 7 bases remaining between them. CDR1 is SQVTM, CDR2 ANQGSEA, per germline. In DNA form, the CDR3 reads TGCAGCGCCTGGGGCACTGAAGCTTTCTTT. Protein sequence: CSAWGTEAFF.

The chain couples TRBV18 to TRBJ1-4; 7 bases map to TRBD1. The CDR3 has 16 residues. The V segment lost 3 bases and the J segment 7 bases; nucleotides outside the gene matches: 11. Germline V gene lookup returns CDR1 KGHSH and CDR2 LQKENI. The CDR3 loop reads CASSPGGTAVGEKLFF. CDR3 sequence (DNA): TGTGCCAGCTCACCGGGGGGGACAGCAGTAGGTGAAAAACTGTTTTTT. The variable domain in full, completed from reference TRBV18 and TRBJ1-4, reads NAGVMQNPRHLVRRRGQEARLRCSPMKGHSHVYWYRQLPEEGLKFMVYLQKENIIDESGMPKERFSAEFPKEGPSILRIQQVVRGDSAAYFCASSPGGTAVGEKLFFGSGTQLSVL.

This rearrangement joins TRBV27 to TRBJ1-6; possible D gene TRBD1, 6 bases. The CDR3 is 14 residues long. Germline CDR1 MNHEY, CDR2 SMNVEV (reference sequence). V was trimmed by 4 bases and J by 6 bases, leaving 10 bases between them. CDR3 protein: CASSSGGLNSPLHF. Written as DNA, the CDR3 is TGTGCCAGCAGTTCCGGGGGCCTTAATTCACCCCTCCACTTT.

The V gene is TRBV7-9, the J gene TRBJ2-6; the D gene could be TRBD1 or TRBD2 (6 bases each). The CDR3 spans 16 residues. Germline lookup yields CDR1 SEHNR and CDR2 FQNEAQ (reference sequence). V was trimmed by 4 bases and J by 0 bases, leaving 10 bases between them. CDR3 amino acids: CASSSQGGSGANVLTF. The CDR3 DNA reads as TGTGCCAGCAGCTCACAGGGAGGCTCTGGGGCCAACGTCCTGACTTTC.

The rearrangement links TRBV4-1 to TRBJ2-7, with 12 bases lining up with TRBD1. With 1 base clipped from V and 3 bases from J, the junction kept 4 bases outside the gene matches. The V gene's germline CDR1 is MGHRA and CDR2 YSYEKL. CDR3 length: 16 amino acids. This CDR3 reads CASSQGDRGQRYEQYF. The CDR3 coding sequence is TGCGCCAGCAGCCAAGGGGACAGGGGGCAACGCTACGAGCAGTACTTC.

The count of this clone is one. This chain uses TRBV7-6 with TRBJ2-2, with a tentative D call TRBD2 (5 bases). This CDR3 is built from 15 residues. Per the germline V gene, CDR1 is SGHVS and CDR2 is FNYEAQ. V lost 2 bases and J 2 bases, leaving 9 bases between the germline ends. CDR3 coding DNA: TGTGCCAGCAGCTTAACGGGGTCTAACACCGGGGAGCTGTTTTTT. Translated, it gives CASSLTGSNTGELFF.